Below are 22 T cell receptor beta chains sequenced from a single sample in a study of cytomegalovirus exposure and HLA in healthy donors. The study ran its PCR with 60 Vbeta and 13 Jbeta primers. Data came from immunoSEQ multiplex PCR; TCRdb stores just in-frame clones and leaves some out. Of roughly 150,000 clones in the sample, 80% to 90% were seen once. Sequencing input: PBMCs. Source of these receptors: a woman between 18 and 29 years old in good health and CMV-seronegative.

CDR3 sequence: CASSIRDTQYF. CDR3 DNA: TGTGCCAGCAGCATTCGGGATACGCAGTATTTT. The rearrangement joins TRBV6-5 to TRBJ2-3; D call uncertain. Trimming pared 6 bases from V and 6 bases from J, leaving 7 bases between. The germline CDR1 and CDR2 sequences are MNHEY and SVGAGI. This CDR3 contains 11 residues.

CDR3: CASRTAIGTSGRGIRLTDTQYF. CDR3 sequence (DNA): TGTGCCAGCAGGACCGCTATCGGGACTAGCGGGAGAGGCATCCGGTTGACAGATACGCAGTATTTT. V usage is TRBV27 and J usage is TRBJ2-3, with 14 positions matching TRBD2. The J segment lost 3 bases and the V segment lost 6 bases, leaving 23 bases of the junction unmatched. CDR1 is MNHEY and CDR2 is SMNVEV in the germline V gene (reference sequence). The CDR3 sequence is 22 residues long.

This clone has only one observation. The chain has TRBV19 and TRBJ2-2; unclear D gene. The CDR3 is 14 residues long. V lost 6 bases to trimming and J lost 3 bases, with 11 bases between them. Germline V gene data show CDR1 as LNHDA and CDR2 as SQIVND (reference sequence). This CDR3 is CASRPPEDTGELFF. The CDR3 DNA is TGTGCCAGTAGGCCCCCAGAAGACACCGGGGAGCTGTTTTTT. The full variable domain, completed using reference TRBV19 and TRBJ2-2, is DGGITQSPKYLFRKEGQNVTLSCEQNLNHDAMYWYRQDPGQGLRLIYYSQIVNDFQKGDIAEGYSVSREKKESFPLTVTSAQKNPTAFYLCASRPPEDTGELFFGEGSRLTVL.

The chain recombines TRBV6-1 with TRBJ1-1; no clear D. Trimming shortened V by 7 bases and J by 5 bases, and 14 bases separated the two germline ends. CDR3 length: 13 amino acids. Germline V lookup: CDR1 MNHNS, CDR2 SASEGT. The DNA of the CDR3 is TGTGCCAGCACCCGTGAGCGGCGGACTGAAGCTTTCTTT. Amino acids: CASTRERRTEAFF.

This clone has a handful of counts. CDR3 sequence: CATRHPGLANGQYF. In DNA, the CDR3 is TGTGCCACCCGTCACCCGGGACTAGCGAACGGGCAGTACTTC. V gene TRBV28 combines with J gene TRBJ2-7; TRBD2 aligns across 10 bases. CDR3 size: 14 residues. The germline V gene has CDR1 MDHEN and CDR2 SYDVKM. With V trimmed by 10 bases and J by 9 bases, 15 bases remained unmatched.

The chain couples TRBV4-3 to TRBJ2-7, with TRBD1 matching over 12 bases. The germline CDR1 and CDR2 sequences are LGHNA and YSLEER. V trimming: 1 base; J trimming: 4 bases; junction bases outside the gene matches: 8. The length of the CDR3 is 17 residues. The CDR3 protein is CASSQVWGQGARYEQYF. The CDR3 DNA follows: TGCGCCAGCAGCCAAGTTTGGGGACAGGGGGCGCGGTACGAGCAGTACTTC.

The chain employs TRBV5-5 and TRBJ2-2, with 8 bases that match TRBD2. The germline gives CDR1 SGHKS, CDR2 YYEKEE (reference sequence). Unmatched junction bases numbered 18, after V lost 4 bases and J lost 7 bases. The CDR3 consists of 18 residues. The chain's CDR3 is CASSRTGGLLAAGGELFF. CDR3 sequence (DNA): TGTGCCAGCAGCAGGACGGGGGGGTTGCTAGCCGCTGGCGGGGAGCTGTTTTTT.

This sequence joins TRBV27 and TRBJ1-3; perhaps TRBD1 as D (6 bases). Germline V lookup: CDR1 MNHEY, CDR2 SMNVEV (reference sequence). The CDR3 extends over 15 amino acids. V shed 6 bases and J shed 0 bases, with 12 bases lying between them. As DNA, the CDR3 is TGTGCCAGCAGGTCAGGGGACCGCTCTGGAAACACCATATATTTT. Translating gives CASRSGDRSGNTIYF.

This rearrangement joins TRBV7-8 to TRBJ2-2, with TRBD2 matching over 8 bases. CDR1 is SGHVS, CDR2 FQNEAQ, per germline. This CDR3 is 18 amino acids long. V lost 4 bases and J lost 1; bases outside the gene matches: 11. CDR3 sequence (DNA): TGTGCCAGCAGCTCGCGGCGTCCGGGACTAGGGAACACCGGGGAGCTGTTTTTT. Amino acids: CASSSRRPGLGNTGELFF.

The V call is TRBV10-2, the J call TRBJ2-1; the match to TRBD2 covers 8 bases. CDR1 and CDR2 (germline): WSHSY, SAAADI. V lost 4 bases, J lost 8 bases, and 19 bases stayed unmatched. This CDR3 contains 18 residues. The CDR3 region is CASSGAGRGTGGFYEQFF. CDR3 nucleotide sequence: TGCGCCAGCAGTGGGGCGGGTCGGGGGACGGGGGGGTTCTATGAGCAGTTCTTC.

The chain uses TRBV5-1 and TRBJ2-7; D is possibly TRBD2 (6 bases). Trimming took off 0 bases at V and 5 bases at J, with 12 bases between the two ends. The CDR3 spans 14 residues. Germline CDR1 and CDR2: SGHRS and YFSETQ. CDR3 bases: TGCGCCAGCAGCTTGGAGACTAGAGAGGACGAGCAGTACTTC. Protein: CASSLETREDEQYF.

The chain joins TRBV28 to TRBJ1-1; D is perhaps TRBD1 (6 bases). The germline V gene encodes CDR1 MDHEN and CDR2 SYDVKM. With 8 bases removed from V and 8 bases from J, the gap between germline ends came to 21 bases. The CDR3 is made up of 14 amino acids. The CDR3 region has the DNA TGTGCCAGCGGACAGATTACCCTTGAACGCGAAGCTTTCTTT. Protein: CASGQITLEREAFF.

The V gene is TRBV6-6, the J gene TRBJ2-7, with 10 bases lining up with TRBD1. V was clipped by 5 bases and J by 4 bases; unmatched bases: 8. Per germline, CDR1 MNHNY and CDR2 SVGAGI (reference sequence). The CDR3 covers 15 residues. The CDR3 region has the DNA TGTGCCAGCAGTACCCCGGGACAGGGGAAATACGAGCAGTACTTC. Translation: CASSTPGQGKYEQYF.

This clone was seen a handful of times. J is TRBJ1-5 and V is TRBV7-2, with TRBD1 as a possible D gene (5 bases). The germline V gene encodes CDR1 SGHTA and CDR2 FQGNSA. The CDR3 has 13 amino acids. V lost 4 bases and J lost 7, with 11 bases in between. CDR3 nucleotides: TGTGCCAGCAGCTACCCCGGGGGACAGCCCCAGCATTTT. This gives the protein CASSYPGGQPQHF. The variable domain in full, with the rest retrieved from reference TRBV7-2 and TRBJ1-5, is GAGVSQSPSNKVTEKGKDVELRCDPISGHTALYWYRQSLGQGLEFLIYFQGNSAPDKSGLPSDRFSAERTGGSVSTLTIQRTQQEDSAVYLCASSYPGGQPQHFGDGTRLSIL.

This clone was recorded a few times. The gene calls are TRBV18 and TRBJ2-1; perhaps TRBD2 as D (7 bases). Looked up from germline, CDR1 is KGHSH and CDR2 is LQKENI. CDR3 length: 16 residues. V lost 5 bases, J lost 9 bases, and 23 bases lay in between. The CDR3 sequence is CASSSLTSTQGGEQFF. The CDR3 DNA is TGTGCCAGCTCATCTTTGACTAGCACACAGGGCGGTGAGCAGTTCTTC.

This rearrangement joins TRBV7-2 to TRBJ2-5; a possible D gene is TRBD2 (6 bases). Trimming took 5 bases from V and 5 from J, leaving 18 bases between them. The CDR3 has 15 residues. Germline CDR1 is SGHTA and CDR2 is FQGNSA. CDR3 nucleotides: TGTGCCAGCAGCACCGCTCTGGGGGGACTTGAGACCCAGTACTTC. Translating gives CASSTALGGLETQYF.

This clone was seen once. This chain connects TRBV5-4 to TRBJ2-3; 7 positions agree with TRBD2. Trimming at V came to 1 base and at J to 3 bases, leaving 5 bases not matched to a gene. This CDR3 has 15 amino acids. Germline assignment: CDR1 SGHNT and CDR2 YYREEE (reference sequence). Here the CDR3 reads CASSLRTGGTDTQYF. The CDR3 DNA follows: TGTGCCAGCAGCTTGCGGACGGGGGGTACAGATACGCAGTATTTT.

This clone was detected a few times. The V and J genes are TRBV18 and TRBJ2-7; TRBD1 might be the D (6 bases). In germline, CDR1 is KGHSH, CDR2 LQKENI. CDR3 length: 14 residues. Trimming shortened V by 3 bases and J by 2 bases, and 11 bases separated the two germline ends. CDR3 nucleotide sequence: TGTGCCAGCTCACCGGGACACTCTACCTACGAGCAGTACTTC. This codes for CASSPGHSTYEQYF.

The rearrangement joins TRBV12-5 to TRBJ1-5; D call uncertain. The V gene lost 2 bases and the J gene lost 5 bases, with 4 bases spanning the gap. Germline CDR1 LGHNT, CDR2 FRNRAP. This CDR3 contains 12 residues. The CDR3 coding sequence is TGTGCTAGTGGTTTGCCGGATCAGCCCCAGCATTTT. Residues: CASGLPDQPQHF. Using reference TRBV12-5 and TRBJ1-5 for the parts outside the CDR3, the full variable domain is DARVTQTPRHKVTEMGQEVTMRCQPILGHNTVFWYRQTMMQGLELLAYFRNRAPLDDSGMPKDRFSAEMPDATLATLKIQPSEPRDSAVYFCASGLPDQPQHFGDGTRLSIL.

V usage is TRBV2 and J usage is TRBJ2-1, with D unresolved. The CDR3 totals 13 residues. V was clipped by 8 bases and J by 4 bases, with 12 bases between them. The germline V gene encodes CDR1 SNHLY and CDR2 FYNNEI. In nucleotides, the CDR3 is TGTGCCAGCCGTGCCGAGGCATACAATGAGCAGTTCTTC. It is translated as CASRAEAYNEQFF.

This clone has just one count. The chain couples TRBV5-4 to TRBJ2-3; the match to TRBD2 covers 8 bases. With V trimmed by 1 base and J by 4 bases, 5 bases remained unmatched. Germline V CDR1 and CDR2: SGHNT, YYREEE (reference sequence). The CDR3 spans 15 residues. CDR3 DNA sequence: TGTGCCAGCAGCTTGCCGGGACTAGTCTCAGATACGCAGTATTTT. Residues: CASSLPGLVSDTQYF.

The chain has TRBV4-3 and TRBJ1-1; possibly TRBD1 for D (5 bases). Looked up from germline, CDR1 is LGHNA and CDR2 is YSLEER. The CDR3 has 14 amino acids. V was shortened by 4 bases and J by 0 bases, with 9 bases between the two germline ends. Written as DNA, the CDR3 is TGCGCCAGCAGCCCTCTGGGGCTGAACACTGAAGCTTTCTTT. As protein: CASSPLGLNTEAFF.